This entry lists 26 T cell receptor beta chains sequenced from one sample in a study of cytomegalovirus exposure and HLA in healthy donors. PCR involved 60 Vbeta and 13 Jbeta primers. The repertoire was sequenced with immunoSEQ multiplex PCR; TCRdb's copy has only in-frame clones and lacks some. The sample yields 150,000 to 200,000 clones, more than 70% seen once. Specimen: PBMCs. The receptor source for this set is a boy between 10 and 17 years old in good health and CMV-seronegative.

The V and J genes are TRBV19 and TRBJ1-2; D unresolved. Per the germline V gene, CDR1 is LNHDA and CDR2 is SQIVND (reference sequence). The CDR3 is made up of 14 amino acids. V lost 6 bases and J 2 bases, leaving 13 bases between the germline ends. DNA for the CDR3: TGTGCCAGTAGCTCGGTCGCAGGAAACTATGGCTACACCTTC. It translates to CASSSVAGNYGYTF.

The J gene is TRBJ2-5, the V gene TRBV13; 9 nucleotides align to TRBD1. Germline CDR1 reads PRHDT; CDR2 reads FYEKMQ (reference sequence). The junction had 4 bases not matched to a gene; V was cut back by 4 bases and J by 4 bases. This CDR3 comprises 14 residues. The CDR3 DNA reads TGTGCCAGCAGCTCGCCGGACAGGGGAGAGACCCAGTACTTC. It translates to CASSSPDRGETQYF. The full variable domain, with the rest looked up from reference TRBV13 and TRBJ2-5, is AAGVIQSPRHLIKEKRETATLKCYPIPRHDTVYWYQQGPGQDPQFLISFYEKMQSDKGSIPDRFSAQQFSDYHSELNMSSLELGDSALYFCASSSPDRGETQYFGPGTRLLVL.

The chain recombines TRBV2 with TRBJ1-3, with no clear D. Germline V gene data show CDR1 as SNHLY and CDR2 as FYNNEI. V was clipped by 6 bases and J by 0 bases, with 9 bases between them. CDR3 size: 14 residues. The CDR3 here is CASRGGFSGNTIYF. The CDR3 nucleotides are TGTGCCAGCAGGGGAGGGTTCTCTGGAAACACCATATATTTT.

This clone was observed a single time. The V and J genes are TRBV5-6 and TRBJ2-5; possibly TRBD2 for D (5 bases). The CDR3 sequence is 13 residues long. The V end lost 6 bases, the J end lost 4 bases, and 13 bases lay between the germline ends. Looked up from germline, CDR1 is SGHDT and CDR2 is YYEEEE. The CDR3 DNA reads TGTGCCAGCACCTGGACTGGGAGAGAGACCCAGTACTTC. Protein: CASTWTGRETQYF.

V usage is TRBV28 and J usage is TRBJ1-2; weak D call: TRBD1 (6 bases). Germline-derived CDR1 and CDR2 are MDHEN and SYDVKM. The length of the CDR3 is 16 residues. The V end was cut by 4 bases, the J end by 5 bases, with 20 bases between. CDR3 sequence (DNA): TGTGCCAGCAGTTCCCATGGGTACAGGGAGATTTATGGCTACACCTTC. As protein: CASSSHGYREIYGYTF.

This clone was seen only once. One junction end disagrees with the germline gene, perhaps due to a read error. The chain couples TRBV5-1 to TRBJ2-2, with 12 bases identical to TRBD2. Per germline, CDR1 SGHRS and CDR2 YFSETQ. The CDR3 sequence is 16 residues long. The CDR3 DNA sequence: TGCGCCAGCAGCATGGGACTAGCGGGCTTTACCGGGAAGCTGTTTTTT. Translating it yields CASSMGLAGFTGKLFF.

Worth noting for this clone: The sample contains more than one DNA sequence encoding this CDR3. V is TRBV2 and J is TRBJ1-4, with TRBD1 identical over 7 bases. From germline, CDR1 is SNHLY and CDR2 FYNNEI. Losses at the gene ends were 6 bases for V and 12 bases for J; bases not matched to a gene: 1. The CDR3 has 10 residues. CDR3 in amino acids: CASRQGELFF. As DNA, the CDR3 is TGTGCCAGCAGGCAGGGGGAACTGTTTTTT.

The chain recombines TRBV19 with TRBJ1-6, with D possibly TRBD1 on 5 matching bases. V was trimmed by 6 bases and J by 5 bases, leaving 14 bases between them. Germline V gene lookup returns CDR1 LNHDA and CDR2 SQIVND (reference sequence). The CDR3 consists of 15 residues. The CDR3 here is CASSHRQDNNSPLHF. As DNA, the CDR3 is TGTGCCAGTAGCCATCGGCAGGACAATAATTCACCCCTCCACTTT.

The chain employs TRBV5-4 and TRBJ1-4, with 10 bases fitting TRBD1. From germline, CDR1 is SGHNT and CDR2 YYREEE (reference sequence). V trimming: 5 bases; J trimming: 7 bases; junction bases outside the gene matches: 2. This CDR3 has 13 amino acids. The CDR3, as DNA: TGTGCCAGCAGGAGGGACAGGGGTGAAAAACTGTTTTTT. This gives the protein CASRRDRGEKLFF.

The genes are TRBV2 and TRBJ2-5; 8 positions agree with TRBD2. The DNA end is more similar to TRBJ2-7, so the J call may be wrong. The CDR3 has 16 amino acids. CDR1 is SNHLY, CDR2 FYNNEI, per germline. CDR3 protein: CASSEAKGGLGYEQYF. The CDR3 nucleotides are TGTGCCAGCAGTGAAGCCAAAGGGGGACTAGGTTACGAGCAGTACTTC.

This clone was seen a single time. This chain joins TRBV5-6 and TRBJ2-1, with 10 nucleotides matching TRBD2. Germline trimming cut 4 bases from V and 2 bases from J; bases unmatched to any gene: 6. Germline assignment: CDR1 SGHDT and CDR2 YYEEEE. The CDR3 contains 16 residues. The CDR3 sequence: CASSRTSGTTYNEQFF. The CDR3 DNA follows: TGTGCCAGCAGCCGGACTAGCGGCACAACCTACAATGAGCAGTTCTTC.

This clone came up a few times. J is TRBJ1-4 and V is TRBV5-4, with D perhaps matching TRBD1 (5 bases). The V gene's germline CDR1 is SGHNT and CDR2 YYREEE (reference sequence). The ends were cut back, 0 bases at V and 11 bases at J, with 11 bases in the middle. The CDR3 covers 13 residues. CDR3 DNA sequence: TGTGCCAGCAGCTTGGCTGACAGCCTCAAACTGTTTTTT. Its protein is CASSLADSLKLFF.

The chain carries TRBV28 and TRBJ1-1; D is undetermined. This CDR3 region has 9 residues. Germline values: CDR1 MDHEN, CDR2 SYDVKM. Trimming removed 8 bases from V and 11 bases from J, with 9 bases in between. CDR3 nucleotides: TGTGCCAGCGGACTGTCGGCTTTCTTT. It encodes CASGLSAFF.

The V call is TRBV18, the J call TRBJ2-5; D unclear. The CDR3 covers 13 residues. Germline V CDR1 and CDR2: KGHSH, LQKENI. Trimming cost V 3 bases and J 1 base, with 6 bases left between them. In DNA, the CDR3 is TGTGCCAGCTCACCGTCGGTCCAAGAGACCCAGTACTTC. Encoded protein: CASSPSVQETQYF.

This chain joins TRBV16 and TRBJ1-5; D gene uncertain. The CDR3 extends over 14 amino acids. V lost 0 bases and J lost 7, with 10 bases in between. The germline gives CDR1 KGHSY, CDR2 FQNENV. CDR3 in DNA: TGTGCCAGCAGCCAATCGACTTTGAACCAGCCCCAGCATTTT. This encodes CASSQSTLNQPQHF. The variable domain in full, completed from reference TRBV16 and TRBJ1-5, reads GEEVAQTPKHLVRGEGQKAKLYCAPIKGHSYVFWYQQVLKNEFKFLISFQNENVFDETGMPKERFSAKCLPNSPCSLEIQATKLEDSAVYFCASSQSTLNQPQHFGDGTRLSIL.

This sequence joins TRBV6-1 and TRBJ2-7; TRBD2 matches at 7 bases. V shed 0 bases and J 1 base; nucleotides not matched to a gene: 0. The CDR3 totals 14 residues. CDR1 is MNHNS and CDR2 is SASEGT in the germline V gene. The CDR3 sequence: CASSEAGGSYEQYF. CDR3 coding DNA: TGTGCCAGCAGTGAAGCGGGGGGGTCCTACGAGCAGTACTTC.

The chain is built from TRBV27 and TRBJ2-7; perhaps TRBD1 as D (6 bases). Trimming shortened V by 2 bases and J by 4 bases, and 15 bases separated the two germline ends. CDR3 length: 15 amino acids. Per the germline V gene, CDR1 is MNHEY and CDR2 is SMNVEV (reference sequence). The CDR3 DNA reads TGTGCCAGCAGTTTAGGGGGCCTCGGGGTTTACGAGCAGTACTTC. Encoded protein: CASSLGGLGVYEQYF.

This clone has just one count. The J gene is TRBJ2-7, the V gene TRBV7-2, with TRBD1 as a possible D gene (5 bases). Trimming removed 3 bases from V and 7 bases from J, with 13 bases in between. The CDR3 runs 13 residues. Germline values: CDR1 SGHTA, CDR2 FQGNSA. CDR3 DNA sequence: TGTGCCAGCAGCTTCGACAGTTTCGGTGAGCAGTACTTC. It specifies CASSFDSFGEQYF.

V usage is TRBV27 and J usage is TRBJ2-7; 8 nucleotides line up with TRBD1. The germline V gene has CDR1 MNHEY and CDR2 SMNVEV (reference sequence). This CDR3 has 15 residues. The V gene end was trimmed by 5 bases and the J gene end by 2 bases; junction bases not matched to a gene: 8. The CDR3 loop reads CASSPARQGTYEQYF. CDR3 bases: TGTGCCAGCAGTCCCGCGCGACAGGGGACCTACGAGCAGTACTTC.

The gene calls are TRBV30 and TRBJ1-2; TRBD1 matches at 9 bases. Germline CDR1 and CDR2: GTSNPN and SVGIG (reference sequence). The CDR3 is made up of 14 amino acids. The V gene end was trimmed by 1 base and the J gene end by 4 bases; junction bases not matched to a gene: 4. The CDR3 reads CAWSGRDRAYGYTF. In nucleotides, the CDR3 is TGTGCCTGGAGTGGCCGGGACAGGGCCTATGGCTACACCTTC.

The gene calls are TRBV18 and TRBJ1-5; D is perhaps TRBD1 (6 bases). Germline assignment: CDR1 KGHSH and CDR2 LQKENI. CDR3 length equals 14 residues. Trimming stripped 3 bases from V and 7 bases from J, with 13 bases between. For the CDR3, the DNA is TGTGCCAGCTCACCTGATGGGAGGGGGCAGCCCCAGCATTTT. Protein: CASSPDGRGQPQHF.

The CDR3 loop is CASSLTPGAEQYF. The CDR3 coding sequence is TGTGCCAGCAGCCTCACCCCAGGGGCCGAGCAGTACTTC. This chain links TRBV6-6 with TRBJ2-7, with a tentative D call TRBD1 (6 bases). The CDR3 is 13 residues long. Trimming took 6 bases from V and 6 from J, leaving 15 bases between them. Germline assignment: CDR1 MNHNY and CDR2 SVGAGI (reference sequence).

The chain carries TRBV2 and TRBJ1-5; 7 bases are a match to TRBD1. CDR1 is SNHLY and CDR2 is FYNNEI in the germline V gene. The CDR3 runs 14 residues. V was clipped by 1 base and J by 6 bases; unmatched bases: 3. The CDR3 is CASSEGQGRQPQHF. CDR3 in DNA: TGTGCCAGCAGTGAAGGACAGGGCCGTCAGCCCCAGCATTTT.

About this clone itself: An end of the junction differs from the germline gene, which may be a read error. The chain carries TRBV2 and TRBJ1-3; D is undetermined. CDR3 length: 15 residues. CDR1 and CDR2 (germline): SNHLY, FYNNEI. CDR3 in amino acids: CASHSLGTNSNAIYF. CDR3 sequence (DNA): TGTGCCAGCCATTCGCTCGGTACTAACTCAAACGCCATATATTTT.

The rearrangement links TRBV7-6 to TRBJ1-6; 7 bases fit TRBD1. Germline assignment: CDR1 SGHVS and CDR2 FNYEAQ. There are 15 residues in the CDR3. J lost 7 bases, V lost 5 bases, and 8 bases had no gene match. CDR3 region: CASSSPDRPNSPLHF. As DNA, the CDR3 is TGTGCCAGCAGCAGTCCGGACAGGCCAAATTCACCCCTCCACTTT.

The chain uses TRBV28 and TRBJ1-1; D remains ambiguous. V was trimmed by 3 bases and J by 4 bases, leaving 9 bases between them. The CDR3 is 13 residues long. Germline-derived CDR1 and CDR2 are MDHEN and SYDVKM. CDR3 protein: CASSFSTVTEAFF. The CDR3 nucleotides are TGTGCCAGCAGTTTTTCGACTGTCACTGAAGCTTTCTTT.